Described below is a single TCR beta chain sequence and its context. This sample was taken from a study of blood T cell repertoires in COVID-19. About the research overall: Samples representing acute and convalescent COVID-19 were sourced from the United States, Italy and Spain. T cells, B-cell-depleted T cells, or PBMCs provided the cDNA or gDNA that served as material.

The V gene lost 4 bases and the J gene lost 12 bases, with 10 bases spanning the gap. This CDR3 comprises 11 residues. CDR1 is MNHEY, CDR2 SMNVEV, per germline (reference sequence). Source study methods: Estimated nucleated cell counts came from reference gene primer amplification. Some clones are missing from TCRdb's copy, which holds only in-frame ones; the method was immunoSEQ multiplex PCR. D and trimming were read from the DNA, whereas the V and J calls and clone size are those reported in that table. The table records about 200,000 clones, roughly 88% of them present only once. The chain links TRBV27 to TRBJ2-1; D gene ambiguous. The sample consisted of peripheral blood. This sequence originates from a man aged 45 to 65 with active or convalescent COVID-19. CDR3 in DNA: TGTGCCAGCAGTTCGGGTGCGCGGCAGTTCTTC. It yields the protein CASSSGARQFF.